This T cell receptor beta chain originates from a study of monozygotic twins with cystic fibrosis (dated by TCRdb to the early 2020s). About the full investigation: Around 3.3 micrograms of fragmented DNA went through around 14 PCR cycles to produce barcoded libraries. The study compared TCR beta repertoires within and between 16 monozygotic twin pairs with cystic fibrosis to assess genetic influence on V and J gene usage. Made up mostly of children and adolescents, the cohort included ten female and six male twin pairs ranging in age from about 2.0 to 36.4 years, with a median of around 9.1 years. Twins were ranked among 970 or so cohort participants for weight-for-height and FEVPerc (FEV1 disease centile) at the day of blood sampling. Data for three of the twin pairs had already been reported earlier in a different context.

Cut back by 3 bases and 5 bases, the V and J ends lie 13 bases apart. CDR1 and CDR2 were assigned from the germline V gene (reference sequence) as WNHNN and SYGVQD. The cysteine opens and the phenylalanine closes a CDR3 of 15 amino acids. The entry retains the CDR3 DNA only, 45 bases that are in frame from base 1. The twin pairs came from the European Cystic Fibrosis Twin and Sibling Study Cohort, a cohort that recruited patients from roughly 160 CF clinics across 14 European countries. Zygosity and CFTR genotype were verified in-house, and zygosity was tested by multiplex PCR of nine short tandem repeat loci. Each twin gave a peripheral blood sample, and clinical parameters were documented on that same day of blood sampling. Phenol/chloroform extraction was used to isolate genomic DNA from peripheral blood cells, and the DNA was then kept in TE buffer at 4 degrees C. Regarding this clone: Its antigen remains unidentified. The record has no base qualities; no much larger clone is one base away.

Following the manufacturer's instructions, the researchers used the immunoSEQ immune profiling system to amplify TCR beta CDR3 regions via multiplex PCR. An Illumina NextSeq system was used to carry out the sequencing. On the study's bioinformatics: Sequence data were processed on the immunoSEQ Analyzer platform, and clonality was computed as the square root of Simpson's index of productive rearrangements. Similarity in V and J usage was measured by Jensen-Shannon distance, and OLGA was used to compute CDR3 generation probabilities. Shared CDR3 sequences were searched in the immuneACCESS database (August 2020) and in VDJdb (December 2020). The immuneACCESS repertoire file appears here via TCRdb, limited to in-frame rearrangements. These files lack a portion of the clones; in checked studies, under half of the deficit traces to unresolved V genes, and the cause of the others is not known. Clone size and V and J calls were adopted from that table, with D and trimming inferred from the DNA. Here the sample has 30,000 to 35,000 clones; roughly 96% occur a single time. 0.15% to 0.2% of the sample goes to the ten largest clones.

Summary of the overall study and its limitations: Simpson clonality tended to be low (median about 0.009), which suggests a naive-dominated repertoire, although clonality was higher in the most severely affected patients. The greatest similarity to the co-twin was observed for V gene usage in 13 of 16 pairs and for J usage in 8 of 16 pairs, which suggested genetic constraints. Only a small cohort was studied, and no association of shared CDR3 numbers with age, concordance or disease severity was found. Significantly higher nucleotide-identical clonotype sharing was observed within monozygotic CF twin pairs than between unrelated CF individuals (P = 0.000026, Mann-Whitney).

The rearrangement joined TRBV10-1 to TRBJ2-2; a confident D gene designation cannot be given. This clonotype was sampled from a girl aged 2 to 9 with cystic fibrosis. Material for sequencing was blood. The nucleotides read TGCGCCAGCAGTGATTCGGCCCTAGGGACCGGGGAGCTGTTTTTT. Its protein reads: CASSDSALGTGELFF.